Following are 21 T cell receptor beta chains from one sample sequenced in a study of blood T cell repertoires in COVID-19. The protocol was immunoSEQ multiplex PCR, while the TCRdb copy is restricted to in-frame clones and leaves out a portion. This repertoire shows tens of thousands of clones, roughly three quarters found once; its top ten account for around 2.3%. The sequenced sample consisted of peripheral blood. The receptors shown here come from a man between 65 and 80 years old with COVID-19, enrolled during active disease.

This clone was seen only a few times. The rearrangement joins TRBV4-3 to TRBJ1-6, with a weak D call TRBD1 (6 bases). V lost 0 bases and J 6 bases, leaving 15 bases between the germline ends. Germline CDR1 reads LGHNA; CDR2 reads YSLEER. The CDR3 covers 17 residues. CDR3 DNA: TGCGCCAGCAGCCAAGATTGGCAGGGGCTAATTAATTCACCCCTCCACTTT. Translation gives CASSQDWQGLINSPLHF.

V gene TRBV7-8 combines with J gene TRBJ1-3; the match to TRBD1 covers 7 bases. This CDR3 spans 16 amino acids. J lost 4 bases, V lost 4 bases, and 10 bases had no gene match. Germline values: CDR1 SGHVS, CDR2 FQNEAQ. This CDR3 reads CASSYSSGTVGNTIYF. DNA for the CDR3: TGTGCCAGCAGCTACTCCTCCGGGACAGTAGGAAACACCATATATTTT. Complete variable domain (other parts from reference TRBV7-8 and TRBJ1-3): GAGVSQSPRYKVAKRGQDVALRCDPISGHVSLFWYQQALGQGPEFLTYFQNEAQLDKSGLPSDRFFAERPEGSVSTLKIQRTQQEDSAVYLCASSYSSGTVGNTIYFGEGSWLTVV.

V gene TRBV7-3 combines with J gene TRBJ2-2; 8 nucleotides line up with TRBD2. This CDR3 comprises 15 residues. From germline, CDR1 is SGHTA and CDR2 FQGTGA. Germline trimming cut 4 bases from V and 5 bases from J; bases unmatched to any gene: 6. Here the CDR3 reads CASSSLAGWTGELFF. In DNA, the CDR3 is TGTGCCAGCAGCTCCTTAGCGGGGTGGACCGGGGAGCTGTTTTTT.

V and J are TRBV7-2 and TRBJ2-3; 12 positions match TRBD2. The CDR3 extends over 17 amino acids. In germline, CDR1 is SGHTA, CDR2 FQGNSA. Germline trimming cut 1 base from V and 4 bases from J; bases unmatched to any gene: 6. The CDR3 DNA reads TGTGCCAGCAGCTTAGGCCTAGCGGGAGGGGGAGCAGATACGCAGTATTTT. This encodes CASSLGLAGGGADTQYF.

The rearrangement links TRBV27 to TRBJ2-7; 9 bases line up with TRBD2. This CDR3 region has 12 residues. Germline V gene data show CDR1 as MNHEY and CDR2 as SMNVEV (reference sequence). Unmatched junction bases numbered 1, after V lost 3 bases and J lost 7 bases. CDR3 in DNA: TGTGCCAGCAGTTTCGGACTAGCGGAGCAGTACTTC. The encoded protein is CASSFGLAEQYF.

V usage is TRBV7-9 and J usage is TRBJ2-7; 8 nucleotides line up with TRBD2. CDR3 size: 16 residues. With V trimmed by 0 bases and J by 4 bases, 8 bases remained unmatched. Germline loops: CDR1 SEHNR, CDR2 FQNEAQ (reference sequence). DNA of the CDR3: TGTGCCAGCAGCTTAGCGAGGAATAGCGGGAAATACGAGCAGTACTTC. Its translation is CASSLARNSGKYEQYF.

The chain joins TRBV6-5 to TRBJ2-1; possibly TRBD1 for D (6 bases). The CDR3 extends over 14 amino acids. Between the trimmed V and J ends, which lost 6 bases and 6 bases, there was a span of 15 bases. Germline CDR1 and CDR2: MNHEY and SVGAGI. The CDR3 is CASRAVTGSNEQFF. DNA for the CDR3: TGTGCCAGCAGGGCCGTTACAGGGAGCAATGAGCAGTTCTTC.

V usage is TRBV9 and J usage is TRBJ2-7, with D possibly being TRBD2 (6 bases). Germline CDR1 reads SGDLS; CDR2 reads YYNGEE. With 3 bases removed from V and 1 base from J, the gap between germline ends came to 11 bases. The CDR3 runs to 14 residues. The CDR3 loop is CASSAGTPSYEQYF. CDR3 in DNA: TGTGCCAGCAGCGCCGGGACTCCATCCTACGAGCAGTACTTC.

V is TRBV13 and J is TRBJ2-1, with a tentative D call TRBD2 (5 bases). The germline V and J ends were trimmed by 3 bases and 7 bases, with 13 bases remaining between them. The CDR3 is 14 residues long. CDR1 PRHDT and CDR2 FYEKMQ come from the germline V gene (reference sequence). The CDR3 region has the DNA TGTGCCAGCAGCTTGGCGCTAGCTTTGAATGAGCAGTTCTTC. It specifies CASSLALALNEQFF. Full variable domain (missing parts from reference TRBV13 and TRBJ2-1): AAGVIQSPRHLIKEKRETATLKCYPIPRHDTVYWYQQGPGQDPQFLISFYEKMQSDKGSIPDRFSAQQFSDYHSELNMSSLELGDSALYFCASSLALALNEQFFGPGTRLTVL.

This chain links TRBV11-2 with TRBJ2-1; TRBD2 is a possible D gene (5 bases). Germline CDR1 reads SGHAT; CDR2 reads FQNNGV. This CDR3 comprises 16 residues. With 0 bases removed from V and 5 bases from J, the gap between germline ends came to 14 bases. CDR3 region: CASSLDLGGSDNEQFF. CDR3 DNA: TGTGCCAGCAGCTTAGACCTTGGTGGGAGTGACAATGAGCAGTTCTTC.

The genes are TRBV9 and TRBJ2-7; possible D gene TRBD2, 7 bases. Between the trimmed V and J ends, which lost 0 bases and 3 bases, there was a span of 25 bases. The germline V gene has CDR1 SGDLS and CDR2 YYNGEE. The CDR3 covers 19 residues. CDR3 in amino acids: CASSVGGGSHSYWIYEQYF. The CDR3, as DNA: TGTGCCAGCAGCGTAGGCGGGGGCTCCCATTCCTACTGGATCTACGAGCAGTACTTC. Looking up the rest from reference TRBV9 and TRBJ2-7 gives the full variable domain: DSGVTQTPKHLITATGQRVTLRCSPRSGDLSVYWYQQSLDQGLQFLIQYYNGEERAKGNILERFSAQQFPDLHSELNLSSLELGDSALYFCASSVGGGSHSYWIYEQYFGPGTRLTVT.

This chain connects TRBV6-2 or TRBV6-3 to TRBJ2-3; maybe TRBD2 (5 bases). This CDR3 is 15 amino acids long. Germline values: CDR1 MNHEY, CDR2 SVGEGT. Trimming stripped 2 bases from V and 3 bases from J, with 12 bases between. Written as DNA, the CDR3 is TGTGCCAGCAGTTACGCGGGTATCAGAACAGATACGCAGTATTTT. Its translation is CASSYAGIRTDTQYF.

CDR3 in DNA: TGTGCCAGCAGCTTAGGCTTGGCTAGTGCCTACGAGCAGTACTTC. It is translated as CASSLGLASAYEQYF. The genes are TRBV7-2 and TRBJ2-7; the D is unclear. This CDR3 has 15 amino acids. Germline-derived CDR1 and CDR2 are SGHTA and FQGNSA. Deletions cut 1 base from V and 2 bases from J, with 12 bases between. Complete variable domain (other parts from reference TRBV7-2 and TRBJ2-7): GAGVSQSPSNKVTEKGKDVELRCDPISGHTALYWYRQSLGQGLEFLIYFQGNSAPDKSGLPSDRFSAERTGGSVSTLTIQRTQQEDSAVYLCASSLGLASAYEQYFGPGTRLTVT.

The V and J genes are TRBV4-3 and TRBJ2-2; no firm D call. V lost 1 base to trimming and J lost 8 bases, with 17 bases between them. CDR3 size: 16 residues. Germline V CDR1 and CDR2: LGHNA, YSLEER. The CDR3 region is CASSQGAISPVGELFF. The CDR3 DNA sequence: TGCGCCAGCAGCCAAGGGGCGATTAGTCCGGTGGGGGAGCTGTTTTTT.

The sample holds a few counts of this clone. The CDR3 loop reads CASSLTTGGGEEKLFF. The CDR3 DNA sequence: TGCGCCAGCAGCTTGACTACAGGGGGCGGGGAGGAAAAACTGTTTTTT. V usage is TRBV5-1 and J usage is TRBJ1-4; 9 bases line up with TRBD1. V was clipped by 1 base and J by 8 bases; unmatched bases: 9. Germline V gene sequence: CDR1 SGHRS, CDR2 YFSETQ. CDR3 length: 16 residues.

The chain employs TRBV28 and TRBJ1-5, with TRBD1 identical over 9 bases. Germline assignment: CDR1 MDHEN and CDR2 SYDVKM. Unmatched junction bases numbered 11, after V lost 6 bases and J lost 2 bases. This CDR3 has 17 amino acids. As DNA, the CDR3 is TGTGCCAGCAGGGTACAGGGGGCGCAGGTCGGCAATCAGCCCCAGCATTTT. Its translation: CASRVQGAQVGNQPQHF.

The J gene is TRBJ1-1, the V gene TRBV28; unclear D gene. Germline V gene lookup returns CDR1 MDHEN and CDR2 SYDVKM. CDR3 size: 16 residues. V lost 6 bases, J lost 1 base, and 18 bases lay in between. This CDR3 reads CASSPRGELSNTEAFF. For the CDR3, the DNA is TGTGCCAGCAGCCCCCGTGGTGAGCTATCGAACACTGAAGCTTTCTTT.

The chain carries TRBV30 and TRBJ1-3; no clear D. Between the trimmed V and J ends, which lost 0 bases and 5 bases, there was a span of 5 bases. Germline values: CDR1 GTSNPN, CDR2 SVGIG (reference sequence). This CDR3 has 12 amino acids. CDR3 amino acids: CAWSVQRNTIYF. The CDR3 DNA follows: TGTGCCTGGAGTGTACAGCGAAACACCATATATTTT.

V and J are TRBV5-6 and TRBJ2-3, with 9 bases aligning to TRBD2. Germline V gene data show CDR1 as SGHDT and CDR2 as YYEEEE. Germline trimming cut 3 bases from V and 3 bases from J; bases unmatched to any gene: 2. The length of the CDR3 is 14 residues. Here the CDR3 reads CASSSSGTTDTQYF. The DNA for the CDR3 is TGTGCCAGCAGCTCTAGCGGGACAACAGATACGCAGTATTTT.

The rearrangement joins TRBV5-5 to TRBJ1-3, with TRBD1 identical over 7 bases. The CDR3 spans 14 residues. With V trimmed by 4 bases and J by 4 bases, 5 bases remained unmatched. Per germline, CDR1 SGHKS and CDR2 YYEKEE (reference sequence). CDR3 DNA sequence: TGTGCCAGCAGCCCGGGGACAGTAGGAAACACCATATATTTT. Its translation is CASSPGTVGNTIYF.

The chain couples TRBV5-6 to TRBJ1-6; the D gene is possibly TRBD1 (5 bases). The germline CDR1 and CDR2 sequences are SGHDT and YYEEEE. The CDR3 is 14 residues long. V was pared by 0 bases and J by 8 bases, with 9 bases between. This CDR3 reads CASSLERGDSPLHF. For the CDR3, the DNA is TGTGCCAGCAGCTTGGAACGGGGGGATTCACCCCTCCACTTT.